This T cell receptor beta chain was obtained from a study of blood T cell repertoires in COVID-19 (dated by TCRdb to the early 2020s). As for the study more broadly: The collaborator samples originated in the United States, Italy and Spain and spanned the acute and convalescent phases of COVID-19. The prospective study material was composed of cDNA or gDNA derived from T cells, B-cell-depleted T cells, or PBMCs. The dataset comprised deeply sampled blood TCRbeta repertoires from subjects exposed to, actively infected with, or recovered from COVID-19. A freely available public database, intended as a resource for researchers studying the immune response to SARS-CoV-2, is where the repertoires were released. Samples came from the ongoing ImmuneRACE study (first 160 participants) plus 1,254 subjects from 6 global collaborators. Sample metadata almost always included a de-identified subject ID, COVID-19 status, age in years and sex. Where available, HLA class I and class II types were obtained from metadata supplied by the sample provider rather than from assay-based typing.

This clone was picked up one time. Its antigen is currently not known. Nothing much larger sits one base from this clone, and base qualities are not available. The germline V and J ends show losses of 6 bases and 6 bases respectively, and no gene match explains 7 bases of the junction. According to the germline V gene, CDR1 reads MGHDK and CDR2 reads SYGVNS. The CDR3 sequence holds 15 residues, the cysteine and phenylalanine included. Just the 45-base CDR3 DNA is kept, in frame starting at base 1. TCRbeta CDR3 regions were amplified from genomic DNA by means of the immunoSEQ Assay, a bias-controlled multiplex PCR. Per the source publication's procedure: Within the assay, amplification of reference gene primers was used to estimate how many nucleated cells each sample contained. To quantify the absolute abundance of each unique TCRbeta CDR3 rearrangement, sequence reads were collapsed and filtered. For each sample, productive Simpson clonality was calculated as the square root of Simpson's diversity index over productive rearrangements. Drawn from immuneACCESS, this table holds only the in-frame rearrangements with V and J called that TCRdb kept. Clones are partly lost; checked studies trace under half to an unresolved V gene and leave the rest unexplained. That table is the source of V, J and clone size, and D and trimming were worked out from the DNA. Here the sample has roughly 300,000 clones; 70% to 90% occur a single time. The ten largest make up roughly 6.5% of the sample.

What the work shows at the level of the full study, not this receptor alone: The amount of clinical and demographic metadata varied by source and participant and was provided uncurated.

Another Seattle source contributed samples from volunteer blood donors who had recovered from COVID-19. Whole blood was collected in K2EDTA tubes by collaborating institutions according to the institutions' own protocols. Collaborator samples were shipped for TCRbeta analysis as frozen whole blood, isolated PBMCs, or DNA extracted from either sample type. The TCR was taken from a man younger than 35 who had recovered from COVID-19. The sample comprised peripheral blood. The chain employs TRBV25-1 and TRBJ1-4; 10 central nucleotides agree with TRBD1. CDR3 sequence: CASSLTGGAHEKLFF. The bases are TGTGCCAGCAGCCTGACAGGGGGCGCACATGAAAAACTGTTTTTT. Extended through the reference TRBV25-1 and TRBJ1-4 proteins, this CDR3 yields the full variable domain: EADIYQTPRYLVIGTGKKITLECSQTMGHDKMYWYQQDPGMELHLIHYSYGVNSTEKGDLSSESTVSRIRTEHFPLTLESARPSHTSQYLCASSLTGGAHEKLFFGSGTQLSVL.